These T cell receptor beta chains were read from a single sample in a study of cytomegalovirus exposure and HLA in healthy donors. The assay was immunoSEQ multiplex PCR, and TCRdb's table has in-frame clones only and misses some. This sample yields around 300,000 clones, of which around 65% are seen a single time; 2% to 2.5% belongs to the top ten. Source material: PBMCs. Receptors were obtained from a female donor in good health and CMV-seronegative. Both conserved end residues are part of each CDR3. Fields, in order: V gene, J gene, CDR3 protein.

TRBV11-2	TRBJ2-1	CASSPSGSSYNEQFF
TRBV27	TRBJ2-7	CASSYRQAYEQYF
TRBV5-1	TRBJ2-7	CASSLAQGGYEQYF
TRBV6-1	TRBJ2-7	CSALAGNSYEQYF
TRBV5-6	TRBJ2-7	CASSLGQGLSYEQYF
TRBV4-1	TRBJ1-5	CASSQGSQPQHF
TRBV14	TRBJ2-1	CASSQGQGSYNEQFF
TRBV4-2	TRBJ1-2	CASSQEEAALGYGYTF
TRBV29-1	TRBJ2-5	CSVVRAGETQYF
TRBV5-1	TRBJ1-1	CASSWTPGQNTEAFF
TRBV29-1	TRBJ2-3	CSVGGTGGGDTQYF
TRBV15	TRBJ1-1	CATSRVGSMNTEAFF
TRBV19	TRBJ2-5	CASSIGQGRRETQYF
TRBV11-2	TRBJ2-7	CASSFETGTRYEQYF
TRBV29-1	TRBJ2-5	CSVAPDREETQYF
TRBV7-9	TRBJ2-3	CSSSLGQNPTDTQYF
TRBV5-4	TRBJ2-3	CASSPGGAQTDTQYF
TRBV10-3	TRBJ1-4	CAISEDRQNEKLFF
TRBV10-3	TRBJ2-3	CAISEGYDRGGSTDTQYF
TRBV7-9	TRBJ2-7	CAGKPGPSSYEQYF
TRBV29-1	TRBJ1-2	CSGGSEGYGYTF
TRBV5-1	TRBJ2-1	CASSFDAQRAEQFF
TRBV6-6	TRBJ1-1	CAGGTGRGTEAFF
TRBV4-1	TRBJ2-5	CASSQDPGTRETQYF
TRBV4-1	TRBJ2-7	CASSQDLGGRYEQYF
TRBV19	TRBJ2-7	CASSPRGGDYYEQYF
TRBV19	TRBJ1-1	CASRDRPTEAFF
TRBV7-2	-	CASSSQRGYEQYF